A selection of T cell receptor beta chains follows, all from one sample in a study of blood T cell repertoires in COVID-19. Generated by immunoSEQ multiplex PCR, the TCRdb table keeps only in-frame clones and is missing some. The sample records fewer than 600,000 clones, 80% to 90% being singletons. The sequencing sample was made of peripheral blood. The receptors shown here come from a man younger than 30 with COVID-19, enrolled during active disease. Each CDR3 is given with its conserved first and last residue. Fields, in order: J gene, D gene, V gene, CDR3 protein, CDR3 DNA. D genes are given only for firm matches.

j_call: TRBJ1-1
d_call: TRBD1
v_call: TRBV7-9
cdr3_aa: CASRGTGTEAFF
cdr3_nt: TGTGCCAGCAGGGGGACAGGGACTGAAGCTTTCTTT

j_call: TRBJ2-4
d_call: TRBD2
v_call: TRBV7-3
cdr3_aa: CASSFFPTRVLAVLLAKNIQYF
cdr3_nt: TGTGCCAGCAGCTTTTTCCCGACCCGCGTCCTAGCGGTACTACTAGCCAAAAACATTCAGTACTTC

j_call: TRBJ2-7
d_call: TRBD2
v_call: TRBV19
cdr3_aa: CASSRLAGGILEQYF
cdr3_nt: TGTGCCAGTAGTCGACTAGCGGGAGGTATTCTCGAGCAGTACTTC

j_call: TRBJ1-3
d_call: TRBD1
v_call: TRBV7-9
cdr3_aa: CASSLRGDSGNTIYF
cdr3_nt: TGTGCCAGCAGCCTCAGGGGGGACTCTGGAAACACCATATATTTT

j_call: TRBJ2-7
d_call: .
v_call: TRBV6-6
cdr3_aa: CASSTRRGHSYEQYF
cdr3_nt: TGTGCCAGCAGTACAAGGAGGGGGCATTCCTACGAGCAGTACTTC

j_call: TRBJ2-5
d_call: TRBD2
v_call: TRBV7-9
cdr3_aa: CASSFRAGVRETQYF
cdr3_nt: TGTGCCAGCAGCTTCAGAGCGGGAGTACGAGAGACCCAGTACTTC

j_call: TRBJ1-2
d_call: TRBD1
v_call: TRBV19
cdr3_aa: CASSPDRGYGYTF
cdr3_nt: TGTGCCAGTAGCCCGGACAGGGGTTATGGCTACACCTTC

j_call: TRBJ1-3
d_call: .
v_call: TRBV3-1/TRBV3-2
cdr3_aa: CASSQDPYSGNTIYF
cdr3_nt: TGTGCCAGCAGCCAAGATCCGTACTCTGGAAACACCATATATTTT

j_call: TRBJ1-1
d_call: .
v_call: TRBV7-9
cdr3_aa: CASSLAGREAFF
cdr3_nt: TGTGCCAGCAGCTTAGCCGGCAGGGAAGCTTTCTTT

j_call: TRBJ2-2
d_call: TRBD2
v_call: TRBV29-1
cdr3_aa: CSVRLAATGELFF
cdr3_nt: TGCAGCGTGAGACTAGCGGCTACCGGGGAGCTGTTTTTT

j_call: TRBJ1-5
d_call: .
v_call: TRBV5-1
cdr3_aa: CASSLGGHSNQPQHF
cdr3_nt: TGCGCCAGCAGCTTGGGGGGCCATAGCAATCAGCCCCAGCATTTT

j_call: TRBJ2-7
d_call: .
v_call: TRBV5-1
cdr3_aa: CASSLDRYEQYF
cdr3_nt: TGCGCCAGCAGCTTGGATCGGTACGAGCAGTACTTC

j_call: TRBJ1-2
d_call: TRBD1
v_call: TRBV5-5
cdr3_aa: CASSPHLTGAIYGYTF
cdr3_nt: TGTGCCAGCAGCCCGCACCTGACAGGGGCCATCTATGGCTACACCTTC

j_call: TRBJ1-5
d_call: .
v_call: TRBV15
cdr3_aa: CATSREKGGRNQPQHF
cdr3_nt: TGTGCCACCAGCAGAGAGAAGGGGGGGCGGAATCAGCCCCAGCATTTT

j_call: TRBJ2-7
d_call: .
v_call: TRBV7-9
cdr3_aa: CASSIQGMGTYEQYF
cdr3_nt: TGTGCCAGCAGCATACAGGGCATGGGCACCTACGAGCAGTACTTC

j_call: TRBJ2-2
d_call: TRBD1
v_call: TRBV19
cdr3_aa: CASSKSTGALDTGELFF
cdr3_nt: TGTGCCAGTAGCAAATCAACAGGGGCCCTCGACACCGGGGAGCTGTTTTTT

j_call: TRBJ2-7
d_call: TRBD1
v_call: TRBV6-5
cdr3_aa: CASSGQGRGGYEQYF
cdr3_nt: TGTGCCAGCAGCGGACAGGGTAGAGGAGGCTACGAGCAGTACTTC

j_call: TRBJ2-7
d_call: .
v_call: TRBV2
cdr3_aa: CAAREGSGYEQYF
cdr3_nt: TGTGCCGCTAGAGAGGGATCGGGCTACGAGCAGTACTTC

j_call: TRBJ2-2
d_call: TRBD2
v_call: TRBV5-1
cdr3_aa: CASSLARGAGELFF
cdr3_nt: TGCGCCAGCAGCTTGGCCCGGGGGGCCGGGGAGCTGTTTTTT

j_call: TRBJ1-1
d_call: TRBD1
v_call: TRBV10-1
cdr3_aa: CASSEEGAGAFF
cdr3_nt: TGCGCCAGCAGTGAGGAGGGGGCTGGGGCTTTCTTT